The clone carrying this TCR beta chain showed up just once. Its cognate antigen is unknown. Germline trimming cut 4 bases from V and 6 bases from J; bases unmatched to any gene: 9. The length of the CDR3 is 16 residues. Germline-derived CDR1 and CDR2 are SGHNT and YYREEE (reference sequence). The entirety of the isolated RNA underwent reverse transcription, so expressed TCRB transcripts were sequenced. Assay used: immunoSEQ multiplex PCR; TCRdb lists only in-frame clones, some missing. The sample carries around 40,000 clones, 66% recorded once. The sample belongs to a study of beta chain features in type 1 diabetes. Broader study findings: Patients' naive, central memory and regulatory TCRB repertoires appeared more alike than those of healthy donors. PCR might favor shorter templates, equally in patients and controls. All four CD4+ subsets from Type 1 diabetes patients carried moderately but significantly shorter TCRB CDR3s.

The chain uses TRBV5-4 and TRBJ2-1, with 11 bases lining up with TRBD2. Source material: Tregs from blood. The TCR was taken from a woman aged 18-29 years with type 1 diabetes. The CDR3 DNA reads TGTGCCAGCAGCCCGCAACTAGCGGGAGTCTCCAATGAGCAGTTCTTC. It is translated as CASSPQLAGVSNEQFF.